This note documents a single TCR beta chain sequence. Its specific antigen is unknown. The record has no base qualities; no much larger clone is one base away. Reading from cysteine to phenylalanine, the CDR3 counts 13 amino acids. This entry keeps only the CDR3 DNA: 39 bases, framed from base 1. CDR1 MNHEY and CDR2 SVGAGI were looked up in the germline V gene. A distance of 10 bases separates the germline ends of V and J, which lose 5 bases and 2 bases respectively. Using the deep immunoSEQ assay, TCR CDR3 regions were amplified from genomic DNA by multiplex PCR. For each cell subset, the extracted genomic DNA was distributed evenly across all wells of several immunoSEQ 96-well plates, and each plate served as one replicate. For sorted subsets, approximately 200 ng of genomic DNA, equivalent to around 30,000 T cell genomes, went into each replicate PCR. Purified libraries were measured with a Qubit 3.0 fluorometer, size-checked on a Bioanalyzer 2100, and measured again with the KAPA Library Quantification kit. A separate single-read 150-cycle Illumina NextSeq 550 flow cell was used to sequence each immunoSEQ 96-well plate. Per the authors' processing: Because only junctional sequences without quality scores were contained in the immunoSEQ output, filtering matching that applied to full-length reads could not be performed. To assign V/J genes and CDR3, sequences were annotated using PyIR, a Python wrapper for IgBLAST v1.9, with IMGT germline references. Reads were removed for weak V/J assignments (E-value above 1e-6), missing CDR3, stop codons, out-of-frame junctions, or ambiguous translated residues. V3J clonotypes were defined as sequences sharing an identical inferred V gene, J gene, and CDR3 amino acid sequence. To compute the percentage overlap between repertoires, the number of shared unique clonotypes was divided by the size of the smaller repertoire. Three approaches were used to assess repertoire richness: RTK rarefaction, the Chao1 estimator, and Recon v2.1 estimates of unobserved clonotypes. OLGA was used to compute generation probabilities for all TCRbeta clonotypes that the gDNA method yielded from a few donors. Sourced from immuneACCESS, this table was stored by TCRdb with only in-frame sequences that have V and J called. A share of the clones is absent; for the studies checked, an unresolved V gene accounts for under half, and the remainder has no known explanation. Clone size and V and J calls were adopted from that table, with D and trimming inferred from the DNA. This sample gives some 690,000 clones in total; roughly 87% of them show up just once. 30% to 40% of the sample goes to the ten largest clones.

The data are from a study of shared clonotypes between healthy human individuals (dated by TCRdb to about 2020). Some background on the complete study: Two women and a few men aged 18 to 49 years were included in the cohort. Leukapheresis yielded between about 0.94 and 10 billion PBMCs per donor. Different laboratories and diverse techniques were used to prepare libraries and sequence TCR repertoires, to increase sequencing depth and limit assay-specific biases. The study deeply sequenced blood TCR repertoires of about 5 healthy adults to estimate repertoire size and the extent of clonotype sharing between individuals. For each donor, three plates each were used for CD4 naive and CD4 memory, two plates were used for CD8 naive, and one plate was used for CD8 memory. Results the study describes overall, beyond this receptor: Only blood was sampled, and tissue TCR repertoires likely differ from those in blood. Compared with non-shared clonotypes, clonotypes shared by all four sorted-subset donors had higher generation probabilities. Naive subsets generally had larger estimated clonotype richness than memory subsets did. Incomplete sequencing was indicated by rarefaction of sorted-subset datasets, despite the large sequencing depth. When several donors were compared, the shared fraction of clonotypes was 5% to 6.5% for naive CD4, 3.5% to 4% for naive CD8, 2% to 2.5% for memory CD4, and about 0.36% for memory CD8. Pairwise subsampling indicated that sequencing depth was expected to affect the degree of clonotype sharing among donors. The small number of donors limited the genetic and exposure-history diversity represented.

Healthy HIV-negative adults with no recently reported acute infections or vaccinations were included as donors. All donors were Caucasian adults living in Nashville, Tennessee, USA. CD8 memory samples combined magnetically selected CD45RO+ cells with CCR7-negative CD45RA+ effector memory (TemRA) cells. Blood was obtained by leukapheresis, after which PBMCs were separated by Ficoll-Histopaque density gradient centrifugation and cryopreserved in liquid nitrogen vapor phase. Analytical flow cytometry was used to check the purity and quantity of every magnetically sorted T cell population. Genomic DNA was isolated from each sorted fraction and quantified by UV absorbance on a Nanodrop 2000c.

This chain is built from TRBV6-5 and TRBJ2-7; the D gene is possibly TRBD2, with 7 bases matching. The sample taken for sequencing was memory CD8+ T cells from PBMCs. The sample's cell subset or site label, decoded: CD45RO+ cells pooled with CCR7-negative TemRA cells. This clonotype originated in a man between 18 and 29 years old in good health. Some clones in this sample may be carry-over from other donors' samples. The CDR3 sequence is CASSRGGPYEQYF. The sequence in DNA is TGTGCCAGCAGTAGGGGGGGGCCCTACGAGCAGTACTTC.